Reported below is one T cell receptor (beta chain). Its matching antigen is unknown. The data stem from a study of Tregs in tolerant kidney transplant recipients. The nonmyeloablative bone marrow transplants came from related graft donors, with transient mixed chimerism. Per the germline V gene, CDR1 is MGHRA and CDR2 is YSYEKL. The CDR3 contains 14 residues. Trimming removed 4 bases from V and 3 bases from J, with 13 bases in between. Study findings and constraints: Tregs expanded with activated donor B cells seemed most donor-specific.

The method was immunoSEQ multiplex PCR; TCRdb's version includes in-frame clones alone and lacks a portion of them. The sample lists about 64,000 clones, approximately 89% occurring once. V is TRBV4-1 and J is TRBJ2-7; TRBD1 is a possible D gene (7 bases). This TCR derives from a human patient who received a combined kidney and bone marrow transplant. Part of the T cells may come from the graft donor. The material sequenced was CD4+ T cells from blood (PBMCs), taken 6 months after the transplant. In DNA, the CDR3 is TGCGCCAGCAGCCCCCCAGGGGGACTCTACGAGCAGTACTTC. Amino acids: CASSPPGGLYEQYF.